The present entry profiles one TCR beta chain with its context. Antigen unknown. This sample was included in a study of immune cell composition in non-small cell lung cancer. Findings and caveats of the study: In adenocarcinoma, maximal tumour-associated clone frequency tracked TIL tumour reactivity.

CDR1 is ENHRY and CDR2 is SYGVKD in the germline V gene. The CDR3 loop spans 13 amino acids. V was trimmed by 3 bases and J by 5 bases, leaving 7 bases between them. Normal lung sampling was at least 3 cm from the tumour, as distant as possible. Sequencing was performed with immunoSEQ multiplex PCR; in TCRdb, only in-frame clones are kept and a portion is missing. The sample shows around 7,000 clones, approximately 84% of them seen only once. V is TRBV10-3 and J is TRBJ2-2, with a tentative D call TRBD1 (6 bases). The source of this sequence is a human donor with non-small cell lung cancer. Source material: non-adjacent lung tissue. The CDR3 DNA is TGTGCCATCAGTGACAGGGGTACCGGGGAGCTGTTTTTT. It encodes CAISDRGTGELFF.